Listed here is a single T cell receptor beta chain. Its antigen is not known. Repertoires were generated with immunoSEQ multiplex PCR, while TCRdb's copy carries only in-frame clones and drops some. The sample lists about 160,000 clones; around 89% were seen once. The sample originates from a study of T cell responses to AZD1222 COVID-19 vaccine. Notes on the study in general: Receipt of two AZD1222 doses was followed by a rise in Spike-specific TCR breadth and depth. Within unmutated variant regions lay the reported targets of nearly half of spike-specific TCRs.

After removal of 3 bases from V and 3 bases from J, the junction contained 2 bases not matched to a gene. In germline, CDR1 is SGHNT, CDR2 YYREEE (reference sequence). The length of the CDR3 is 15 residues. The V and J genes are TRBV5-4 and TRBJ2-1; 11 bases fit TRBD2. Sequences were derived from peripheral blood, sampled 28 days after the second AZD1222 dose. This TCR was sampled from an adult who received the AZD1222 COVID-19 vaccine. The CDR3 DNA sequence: TGTGCCAGCAGCTCCGGGACTAGCGGCTACAATGAGCAGTTCTTC. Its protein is CASSSGTSGYNEQFF.